This T cell receptor beta chain was recorded in a study of T cell responses to AZD1222 COVID-19 vaccine. Repertoires were generated with immunoSEQ multiplex PCR, while TCRdb's copy carries only in-frame clones and drops some. The table includes some 190,000 clones, 80% to 95% detected once. The sample consisted of peripheral blood, taken on day 0 of AZD1222 vaccination. The origin of this receptor is an adult in good health.

CDR3 region: CASSTGQGPFTLHF. Written as DNA, the CDR3 is TGTGCCAGCAGCACCGGACAGGGCCCATTCACCCTCCACTTT. V is TRBV11-2 and J is TRBJ1-6; TRBD1 aligns across 8 bases. The ends lost 5 bases at V and 14 bases at J; junction bases unmatched: 11. This CDR3 has 14 residues. Germline loops: CDR1 SGHAT, CDR2 FQNNGV.